These 17 T cell receptor beta chains originate from one sample sequenced in a study of cytotoxic CD8 clonotypes in ibrutinib-treated CLL. Method: immunoSEQ multiplex PCR; TCRdb's copy keeps in-frame clones and lacks some. The sample includes 110,000 to 150,000 clones, 77% of them seen just once. The sample was PBMCs, taken after 12 months of ibrutinib treatment. These TCRs come from a human donor with chronic lymphocytic leukemia.

The rearrangement links TRBV6-5 to TRBJ1-2; D remains unclear. V lost 2 bases to trimming and J lost 2 bases, with 9 bases between them. The CDR3 has 14 residues. Germline assignment: CDR1 MNHEY and CDR2 SVGAGI. CDR3 bases: TGTGCCAGCAGTTACGATCACGGGAACTATGGCTACACCTTC. Residues: CASSYDHGNYGYTF.

The rearrangement uses TRBV2 and TRBJ1-1, with D tentatively TRBD1 (6 bases). Between the trimmed V and J ends, which lost 6 bases and 4 bases, there was a span of 9 bases. The germline V gene encodes CDR1 SNHLY and CDR2 FYNNEI. The CDR3 has 12 residues. Here the CDR3 DNA reads TGTGCCAGCAGCTTACAGGGCACTGAAGCTTTCTTT. Translation gives CASSLQGTEAFF.

DNA for the CDR3: TGTGCCAGCAGCTGGGACTTCTCCTACAATGAGCAGTTCTTC. It codes for CASSWDFSYNEQFF. The J gene is TRBJ2-1, the V gene TRBV11-3; possible D gene TRBD2, 6 bases. V dropped 4 bases and J dropped 0 bases, with 7 bases sitting between them. CDR1 is SGHNT and CDR2 is YENEEA in the germline V gene. CDR3 size: 14 residues.

V usage is TRBV5-5 and J usage is TRBJ1-4, with D possibly matching TRBD1 (5 bases). V shed 4 bases and J shed 8 bases, with 12 bases lying between them. Germline CDR1 SGHKS, CDR2 YYEKEE (reference sequence). This CDR3 spans 13 amino acids. The CDR3 region has the DNA TGTGCCAGCAGCACCCGAGGGGTCGAAAAACTGTTTTTT. The encoded protein is CASSTRGVEKLFF.

The V and J genes are TRBV29-1 and TRBJ1-3; D remains ambiguous. Germline lookup yields CDR1 SQVTM and CDR2 ANQGSEA. Trimming removed 7 bases at V and 0 bases at J, with 13 bases between. The CDR3 is 14 residues long. The CDR3 DNA sequence: TGCAGCGCCGCGTCGCCCACCTCTGGAAACACCATATATTTT. Translated: CSAASPTSGNTIYF.

The chain recombines TRBV6-5 with TRBJ2-7; D gene unclear. Trimming took 6 bases from V and 2 from J, leaving 11 bases between them. The V gene's germline CDR1 is MNHEY and CDR2 SVGAGI. The CDR3 loop spans 13 amino acids. The CDR3 coding sequence is TGTGCCAGCAGACCGACACCTACCTACGAGCAGTACTTC. It yields the protein CASRPTPTYEQYF.

This chain connects TRBV7-6 to TRBJ2-5; D call uncertain. The ends were cut back, 5 bases at V and 4 bases at J, with 14 bases in the middle. The CDR3 totals 14 residues. Germline loops: CDR1 SGHVS, CDR2 FNYEAQ. CDR3 residues: CASSPRRAVETQYF. The CDR3 coding sequence is TGTGCCAGCAGCCCCCGTAGGGCCGTAGAGACCCAGTACTTC.

The chain uses TRBV7-9 and TRBJ1-2; a weak D match, TRBD1 (5 bases). Germline-derived CDR1 and CDR2 are SEHNR and FQNEAQ (reference sequence). The CDR3 totals 14 residues. The V end was cut by 5 bases, the J end by 6 bases, with 16 bases between. The CDR3 nucleotides read TGTGCCAGCAGCAAACCGGGGGTTACAAATGGCTACACCTTC. Translating it yields CASSKPGVTNGYTF.

The chain is built from TRBV2 and TRBJ2-7, with D possibly being TRBD1 or TRBD2 (5 bases each). Trimming shortened V by 4 bases and J by 7 bases, and 5 bases separated the two germline ends. Looked up from germline, CDR1 is SNHLY and CDR2 is FYNNEI. The CDR3 sequence is 10 residues long. CDR3 in amino acids: CASSGGEQYF. The DNA for the CDR3 is TGTGCCAGCAGTGGGGGGGAGCAGTACTTC.

V usage is TRBV6-6 and J usage is TRBJ2-2; D possibly corresponds to TRBD2 (6 bases). The V end was cut by 5 bases, the J end by 6 bases, with 16 bases between. This CDR3 has 15 amino acids. Germline assignment: CDR1 MNHNY and CDR2 SVGAGI (reference sequence). The CDR3 loop reads CASSPTLTGAGELFF. In DNA, the CDR3 is TGTGCCAGCAGTCCGACTTTGACGGGAGCCGGGGAGCTGTTTTTT.

The rearrangement uses TRBV5-1 and TRBJ2-4; the D gene could be TRBD1 or TRBD2 (5 bases each). CDR1 and CDR2 from the germline V gene are SGHRS and YFSETQ. V was cut by 4 bases and J by 1 base, with 15 bases left in between. This CDR3 is 16 amino acids long. The CDR3 DNA reads as TGCGCCAGCAGCGGCGAGGGGTCGGGTGCCAAAAACATTCAGTACTTC. Translated: CASSGEGSGAKNIQYF.

This clone has just a few counts. The chain employs TRBV2 and TRBJ1-2; a weak D match, TRBD1 (6 bases). The CDR3 has 13 residues. Trimming removed 6 bases at V and 8 bases at J, with 16 bases between. CDR1 is SNHLY and CDR2 is FYNNEI in the germline V gene. The CDR3 DNA reads TGTGCCAGCAGGAGTACAGGGAGCGACGGCTACACCTTC. As protein: CASRSTGSDGYTF.

About this clone: Distinct nucleotide sequences in the sample also encode this CDR3. The chain has TRBV7-9 and TRBJ1-3, with D unclear. This CDR3 has 14 residues. Trimming shortened V by 1 base and J by 1 base, and 5 bases separated the two germline ends. The V gene's germline CDR1 is SEHNR and CDR2 FQNEAQ (reference sequence). The CDR3 reads CASSLGGSGNTIYF. Written as DNA, the CDR3 is TGTGCCAGCAGCTTAGGAGGGTCTGGAAACACCATATATTTT.

The sample holds a few counts of this clone. The chain has TRBV6-5 and TRBJ1-2; the match to TRBD1 covers 9 bases. The germline V gene encodes CDR1 MNHEY and CDR2 SVGAGI. This CDR3 has 14 residues. V lost 5 bases, J lost 5 bases, and 6 bases stayed unmatched. CDR3: CASSTRDRVYGYTF. The CDR3 nucleotides read TGTGCCAGCAGTACACGGGACAGGGTGTATGGCTACACCTTC.

The rearrangement uses TRBV19 and TRBJ2-6; 7 nucleotides line up with TRBD1. This CDR3 has 16 amino acids. The V gene's germline CDR1 is LNHDA and CDR2 SQIVND (reference sequence). V lost 7 bases, J lost 0 bases, and 6 bases stayed unmatched. CDR3 loop: CASTQGWASGANVLTF. DNA of the CDR3: TGTGCCAGTACACAGGGGTGGGCCTCTGGGGCCAACGTCCTGACTTTC. The variable domain in full, completed from reference TRBV19 and TRBJ2-6, reads DGGITQSPKYLFRKEGQNVTLSCEQNLNHDAMYWYRQDPGQGLRLIYYSQIVNDFQKGDIAEGYSVSREKKESFPLTVTSAQKNPTAFYLCASTQGWASGANVLTFGAGSRLTVL.

There are a few counts of this clone. The chain uses TRBV6-4 and TRBJ2-1; TRBD2 might be the D (5 bases). V lost 5 bases and J lost 10, with 21 bases in between. There are 15 residues in the CDR3. CDR1 and CDR2 from the germline V gene are MRHNA and SNTAGT. CDR3 amino acids: CASSSLASPNSEQFF. CDR3 DNA sequence: TGTGCCAGCAGTTCCTTGGCTAGCCCCAATTCCGAGCAGTTCTTC.

This chain links TRBV5-1 with TRBJ2-2; D may be TRBD2 (6 bases). Germline CDR1 is SGHRS and CDR2 is YFSETQ. V dropped 3 bases and J dropped 5 bases, with 20 bases sitting between them. This CDR3 contains 17 residues. In DNA form, the CDR3 reads TGCGCCAGCAGCTCCGCCGGGGTGCGGGGAAGGACCGGGGAGCTGTTTTTT. Translation: CASSSAGVRGRTGELFF.